These 14 T cell receptor beta chains were sequenced from one sample in a study of shared clonotypes between healthy human individuals. Assay used: immunoSEQ multiplex PCR; TCRdb lists only in-frame clones, some missing. The table has fewer than 550,000 clones, over 75% seen once. What was sequenced was PBMCs. These TCRs come from a woman aged 40 to 50 in good health. Some clones in this sample may be carry-over from other donors' samples.

The chain is built from TRBV2 and TRBJ1-3; D is unresolved. V was cut by 5 bases and J by 4 bases, with 6 bases left in between. This CDR3 contains 12 residues. CDR1 is SNHLY, CDR2 FYNNEI, per germline. DNA for the CDR3: TGTGCCAGCAGTCGCCTCGGAAACACCATATATTTT. Translating it yields CASSRLGNTIYF.

V usage is TRBV30 and J usage is TRBJ1-1; TRBD1 aligns across 10 bases. Trimming took 2 bases from V and 5 from J; bases not matched to a gene: 2. This CDR3 has 13 residues. The germline V gene encodes CDR1 GTSNPN and CDR2 SVGIG (reference sequence). The CDR3 here is CAWSWTGGTEAFF. In nucleotides, the CDR3 is TGTGCCTGGAGTTGGACAGGGGGGACTGAAGCTTTCTTT.

The V and J genes are TRBV10-2 and TRBJ1-1, with D perhaps matching TRBD1 (6 bases). The CDR3 is made up of 20 amino acids. The germline V gene has CDR1 WSHSY and CDR2 SAAADI. V dropped 0 bases and J dropped 4 bases, with 27 bases sitting between them. CDR3 protein: CASSESVPGGYGVGRTEAFF. The CDR3, as DNA: TGCGCCAGCAGTGAGTCAGTTCCGGGGGGCTATGGGGTTGGGCGCACTGAAGCTTTCTTT.

The chain couples TRBV7-3 to TRBJ1-4; the D gene is possibly TRBD1 (6 bases). Between the trimmed V and J ends, which lost 5 bases and 5 bases, there was a span of 15 bases. The CDR3 loop spans 15 amino acids. CDR1 and CDR2 from the germline V gene are SGHTA and FQGTGA. Here the CDR3 reads CASSPTGKLNEKLFF. CDR3 sequence (DNA): TGTGCCAGCAGCCCGACAGGAAAACTAAATGAAAAACTGTTTTTT.

This rearrangement joins TRBV7-2 to TRBJ2-7; D is possibly TRBD1 (6 bases). Germline V gene sequence: CDR1 SGHTA, CDR2 FQGNSA. The CDR3 runs 15 residues. The V gene lost 1 base and the J gene lost 5 bases, with 15 bases spanning the gap. The DNA of the CDR3 is TGTGCCAGCAGCTTAGTGGCGTCAGGGGACCACGAGCAGTACTTC. This gives the protein CASSLVASGDHEQYF. The variable domain in full, completed from reference TRBV7-2 and TRBJ2-7, reads GAGVSQSPSNKVTEKGKDVELRCDPISGHTALYWYRQSLGQGLEFLIYFQGNSAPDKSGLPSDRFSAERTGGSVSTLTIQRTQQEDSAVYLCASSLVASGDHEQYFGPGTRLTVT.

The chain carries TRBV29-1 and TRBJ2-1; the match to TRBD1 covers 9 bases. CDR3 length equals 13 residues. After removal of 3 bases from V and 9 bases from J, the junction contained 6 bases not matched to a gene. Per the germline V gene, CDR1 is SQVTM and CDR2 is ANQGSEA. For the CDR3, the DNA is TGCAGCGTTGATGGACAGGGGATCGGTGAGCAGTTCTTC. Its translation is CSVDGQGIGEQFF.

V usage is TRBV7-7 and J usage is TRBJ1-1; D is uncertain. The germline V gene has CDR1 SSHAT and CDR2 FNYEAQ (reference sequence). V dropped 0 bases and J dropped 6 bases, with 8 bases sitting between them. The CDR3 spans 13 residues. The CDR3 DNA is TGTGCCAGCAGCTTAGCCCCCGGGTCTGAAGCTTTCTTT. It translates to CASSLAPGSEAFF.

This chain joins TRBV18 and TRBJ2-5; possibly TRBD1 for D (6 bases). Germline values: CDR1 KGHSH, CDR2 LQKENI. The V gene lost 5 bases and the J gene lost 5 bases, with 18 bases spanning the gap. The CDR3 length is 15 residues. The CDR3 region has the DNA TGTGCCAGCTCATCCGAAGGGGGTAGTCGGGAGACCCAGTACTTC. Its translation is CASSSEGGSRETQYF.

This chain links TRBV2 with TRBJ2-2, with 8 bases identical to TRBD1. CDR3 length: 13 amino acids. The junction had 4 bases not matched to a gene; V was cut back by 10 bases and J by 3 bases. Per the germline V gene, CDR1 is SNHLY and CDR2 is FYNNEI. CDR3 coding DNA: TGTGCCAACAGGGGGACAGACACCGGGGAGCTGTTTTTT. Translated, it gives CANRGTDTGELFF.

The chain recombines TRBV13 with TRBJ2-3, with TRBD2 matching 13 bases. This CDR3 has 15 residues. Germline V gives CDR1 PRHDT, CDR2 FYEKMQ (reference sequence). Trimming took 6 bases from V and 4 from J; bases not matched to a gene: 4. CDR3 in DNA: TGTGCCAGCAGAACTAGCGGGAGGGCGCCAGATACGCAGTATTTT. Translated: CASRTSGRAPDTQYF.

The V call is TRBV19, the J call TRBJ1-4; 7 positions match TRBD1. This CDR3 has 15 amino acids. After removal of 6 bases from V and 8 bases from J, the junction contained 12 bases not matched to a gene. Germline-derived CDR1 and CDR2 are LNHDA and SQIVND (reference sequence). The CDR3 DNA reads TGTGCCAGTAGGACAACAGGGGTTGGAGAAGAAAAACTGTTTTTT. It is translated as CASRTTGVGEEKLFF.

Remarks on this clone: A much larger clone is a single base away; this may be a read error. The genes are TRBV28 and TRBJ2-7; a weak D match, TRBD1 (5 bases). This CDR3 spans 12 amino acids. Trimming removed 5 bases from V and 4 bases from J, with 9 bases in between. Looked up from germline, CDR1 is MDHEN and CDR2 is SYDVKM. CDR3 bases: TGTGCCAGCAGTGCTTCAGGGTACGAGCAGTACTTC. Protein product: CASSASGYEQYF.

This sequence joins TRBV6-1 and TRBJ2-1; 12 bases fit TRBD2. V dropped 4 bases and J dropped 4; count of bases not matched to a gene: 5. Germline V gene data show CDR1 as MNHNS and CDR2 as SASEGT. The CDR3 length is 16 residues. CDR3 protein: CASSGRLAGAYNEQFF. DNA of the CDR3: TGTGCCAGCAGTGGTAGACTAGCGGGAGCTTACAATGAGCAGTTCTTC.

V is TRBV10-2 and J is TRBJ1-3; no clear D gene. CDR3 length: 15 residues. Trimming pared 1 base from V and 0 bases from J, leaving 7 bases between. Germline V gene data show CDR1 as WSHSY and CDR2 as SAAADI. The CDR3 loop is CASSEWISSGNTIYF. For the CDR3, the DNA is TGCGCCAGCAGTGAGTGGATAAGCTCTGGAAACACCATATATTTT.